These 20 T cell receptor beta chains share one sample of origin, sequenced in a study of identical twins. From the 5' RACE reads, TCRdb called clonotypes with MiXCR, one entry per CDR3 protein. The sample shows 1.5 million to 2 million distinct CDR3 sequences, less than 35% of them seen only once. The sample was cord blood. The receptors originated from a newborn girl in good health.

The V call is TRBV24-1, the J call TRBJ2-1; 7 bases are shared with TRBD1. Losses at the gene ends were 0 bases for V and 8 bases for J; bases not matched to a gene: 12. The CDR3 covers 17 residues. Germline-derived CDR1 and CDR2 are KGHDR and SFDVKD. CDR3 residues: CATSDLRRGQGVDEQFF. In DNA form, the CDR3 reads TGTGCCACCAGTGATTTGCGTAGGGGGCAGGGGGTGGATGAGCAGTTCTTC.

This chain uses TRBV7-9 with TRBJ2-1; 8 positions agree with TRBD1. The CDR3 has 17 residues. In germline, CDR1 is SEHNR, CDR2 FQNEAQ (reference sequence). Trimming at V came to 5 bases and at J to 4 bases, leaving 13 bases not matched to a gene. CDR3 in amino acids: CASSPAYRGSGYNEQFF. In DNA, the CDR3 is TGTGCCAGCAGCCCGGCCTACAGGGGGAGCGGATACAATGAGCAGTTCTTC.

The chain is built from TRBV7-2 and TRBJ2-7, with a weak D call TRBD1 (5 bases). The CDR3 has 15 amino acids. The V end lost 1 base, the J end lost 6 bases, and 16 bases lay between the germline ends. Looked up from germline, CDR1 is SGHTA and CDR2 is FQGNSA. The CDR3 region has the DNA TGTGCCAGCAGCTTAGGTGGGTCAGGGATAGGCGAGCAGTACTTC. As protein: CASSLGGSGIGEQYF.

This chain links TRBV10-3 with TRBJ2-7, with 7 positions matching TRBD1. CDR3 length: 14 residues. Germline V gives CDR1 ENHRY, CDR2 SYGVKD. V shed 8 bases and J 7 bases; nucleotides not matched to a gene: 14. The CDR3, as DNA: TGTGCCATCGCGCTCCTACAGGGGCGAGATGAGCAGTACTTC. The encoded protein is CAIALLQGRDEQYF.

The rearrangement links TRBV2 to TRBJ2-2; D is undetermined. Looked up from germline, CDR1 is SNHLY and CDR2 is FYNNEI. This CDR3 comprises 15 residues. Trimming pared 11 bases from V and 6 bases from J, leaving 22 bases between. CDR3 residues: CASNVVAGSPGELFF. DNA of the CDR3: TGTGCCTCCAATGTGGTAGCTGGGTCTCCCGGGGAGCTGTTTTTT.

The genes are TRBV12-3 or TRBV12-4 and TRBJ1-1; no clear D. This CDR3 has 12 residues. The germline V and J ends were trimmed by 7 bases and 6 bases, with 12 bases remaining between them. The chain's CDR3 is CASTGSWAEAFF. DNA of the CDR3: TGTGCCAGCACGGGATCGTGGGCTGAAGCTTTCTTT.

This clonotype turned up a few times. The CDR3 DNA reads TGCAGTGCCCCTCTCAAATTTTGGACTAATGAAAAACTGTTTTTT. The encoded protein is CSAPLKFWTNEKLFF. This sequence joins TRBV20-1 and TRBJ1-4; D not certain. Trimming took off 6 bases at V and 2 bases at J, with 16 bases between the two ends. The germline gives CDR1 DFQATT, CDR2 SNEGSKA (reference sequence). The CDR3 is 15 amino acids.

This clonotype occurred a few times. The rearrangement links TRBV25-1 to TRBJ2-5; TRBD1 is a possible D gene (7 bases). The germline gives CDR1 MGHDK, CDR2 SYGVNS. V was pared by 7 bases and J by 4 bases, with 13 bases between. The CDR3 consists of 13 residues. The CDR3 DNA follows: TGTGCCAGCAATAACAGGGGAGGAGAGACCCAGTACTTC. It yields the protein CASNNRGGETQYF.

This clonotype was counted a few times. The chain carries TRBV6-2 or TRBV6-3 and TRBJ2-7, with D uncertain. Deletions cut 2 bases from V and 2 bases from J, with 10 bases between. In germline, CDR1 is MNHEY, CDR2 SVGEGT. This CDR3 contains 14 residues. The DNA for the CDR3 is TGTGCCAGCAGTTACGTGGACGGGCCCTACGAGCAGTACTTC. Translated, it gives CASSYVDGPYEQYF.

The chain joins TRBV20-1 to TRBJ2-2; D ambiguous. The germline CDR1 and CDR2 sequences are DFQATT and SNEGSKA (reference sequence). The CDR3 runs to 14 residues. Trimming took 3 bases from V and 5 from J, leaving 13 bases between them. The CDR3 nucleotides read TGCAGTGCTAGCCGGCCCCGGCGGACCGGGGAGCTGTTTTTT. This translates into CSASRPRRTGELFF.

This CDR3 is CASSNRDRVNQPQHF. The CDR3 nucleotides read TGTGCCAGCAGCAACCGGGACAGGGTTAATCAGCCCCAGCATTTT. J is TRBJ1-5 and V is TRBV7-2; 9 bases match TRBD1. Germline V gene lookup returns CDR1 SGHTA and CDR2 FQGNSA. The CDR3 consists of 15 residues. The V segment lost 5 bases and the J segment 4 bases; nucleotides outside the gene matches: 6. Full variable domain (remainder filled in from reference TRBV7-2 and TRBJ1-5): GAGVSQSPSNKVTEKGKDVELRCDPISGHTALYWYRQSLGQGLEFLIYFQGNSAPDKSGLPSDRFSAERTGGSVSTLTIQRTQQEDSAVYLCASSNRDRVNQPQHFGDGTRLSIL.

The gene calls are TRBV5-6 and TRBJ2-1; D is uncertain. The J call may be mistaken, given a closer DNA end match to TRBJ2-7. The CDR3 extends over 15 amino acids. Per germline, CDR1 SGHDT and CDR2 YYEEEE. In DNA form, the CDR3 reads TGTGCCAGCAGCTTGCATCCGAGCTCCTACAATGAGCAGTACTTC. It encodes CASSLHPSSYNEQYF.

This chain connects TRBV28 to TRBJ1-4; D remains ambiguous. This CDR3 region has 11 residues. V was pared by 6 bases and J by 10 bases, with 9 bases between. Germline CDR1 and CDR2: MDHEN and SYDVKM. This CDR3 reads CASRDVGKLFF. DNA of the CDR3: TGTGCCAGCAGGGATGTCGGAAAACTGTTTTTT.

As to this clonotype: One junction end disagrees with the germline gene, perhaps due to a read error. The genes are TRBV29-1 and TRBJ2-2; 12 positions match TRBD2. CDR1 is SQVTM and CDR2 is ANQGSEA in the germline V gene. The CDR3 has 16 amino acids. The CDR3 loop is CSVLLAGGENTGELFF. The CDR3 coding sequence is TGTAGCGTTTTACTAGCGGGGGGAGAGAACACCGGGGAGCTGTTTTTT.

Turning to this clonotype: Germline is not matched at one junction end, which may reflect a read error. The chain combines TRBV7-2 with TRBJ1-4; weak D call: TRBD1 (5 bases). Germline assignment: CDR1 SGHTA and CDR2 FQGNSA. The CDR3 covers 15 residues. The CDR3 DNA reads TGTGCCAGCAGCCCCCGACAGACCAATAATGAAAAACTGTCTTTT. Amino acids: CASSPRQTNNEKLSF. The full variable domain, its missing parts supplied by reference TRBV7-2 and TRBJ1-4, is GAGVSQSPSNKVTEKGKDVELRCDPISGHTALYWYRQSLGQGLEFLIYFQGNSAPDKSGLPSDRFSAERTGGSVSTLTIQRTQQEDSAVYLCASSPRQTNNEKLSFGSGTQLSVL.

V usage is TRBV7-2 and J usage is TRBJ1-3; D remains unclear. The V gene's germline CDR1 is SGHTA and CDR2 FQGNSA. Trimming pared 2 bases from V and 0 bases from J, leaving 11 bases between. CDR3 length: 16 residues. Here the CDR3 DNA reads TGTGCCAGCAGCTTAATGGGTCCGCTCTCTGGAAACACCATATATTTT. This gives the protein CASSLMGPLSGNTIYF.

The table lists this clonotype with many counts. V usage is TRBV2 and J usage is TRBJ2-4; D is unclear. This CDR3 spans 16 amino acids. Trimming took off 6 bases at V and 1 base at J, with 16 bases between the two ends. From germline, CDR1 is SNHLY and CDR2 FYNNEI. Written as DNA, the CDR3 is TGTGCCAGCAGATCCTGGGTTAATCAGGCCAAAAACATTCAGTACTTC. Translated, it gives CASRSWVNQAKNIQYF.

The chain uses TRBV5-1 and TRBJ2-3; D call uncertain. Germline V lookup: CDR1 SGHRS, CDR2 YFSETQ. This CDR3 is built from 15 residues. The V gene lost 2 bases and the J gene lost 0 bases, with 10 bases spanning the gap. The CDR3 loop reads CASSLSSYSTDTQYF. In DNA, the CDR3 is TGCGCCAGCAGCTTATCTAGTTATAGCACAGATACGCAGTATTTT.

This clonotype has more than one count but fewer than ten. The J gene is TRBJ1-4, the V gene TRBV20-1; TRBD1 aligns across 9 bases. V lost 0 bases to trimming and J lost 9 bases; unmatched junction nucleotides: 11. The CDR3 consists of 16 residues. The V gene's germline CDR1 is DFQATT and CDR2 SNEGSKA (reference sequence). In DNA form, the CDR3 reads TGCAGTGCTAGAGAGAGAACCGGGACAGGGTACAAAAAACTGTTTTTT. Its protein is CSARERTGTGYKKLFF.

This chain joins TRBV7-2 and TRBJ2-1, with 10 bases fitting TRBD2. Per the germline V gene, CDR1 is SGHTA and CDR2 is FQGNSA. The trim removed 1 base at V and 6 bases at J, leaving 3 bases unmatched. The CDR3 is 15 residues long. CDR3 residues: CASSLDGTSANEQFF. The CDR3 coding sequence is TGTGCCAGCAGCTTAGACGGGACTAGCGCCAATGAGCAGTTCTTC. The full variable domain, in which reference TRBV7-2 and TRBJ2-1 provide the parts outside the CDR3, is GAGVSQSPSNKVTEKGKDVELRCDPISGHTALYWYRQSLGQGLEFLIYFQGNSAPDKSGLPSDRFSAERTGGSVSTLTIQRTQQEDSAVYLCASSLDGTSANEQFFGPGTRLTVL.